What follows are 25 T cell receptor beta chains derived from one specimen sequenced in a study of monozygotic twins with inflammatory bowel disease. For each CDR3 protein, TCRdb gives one entry from its re-call of the 5' RACE reads, without DNA. This listing includes about 300,000 distinct CDR3 sequences. Input material: blood. These receptors were taken from a human donor with ulcerative colitis or Crohn's disease, or a healthy co-twin of an affected twin (not recorded which).

V gene TRBV29-1 combines with J gene TRBJ1-2; the D gene TCRdb calls, TRBD1, cannot be checked with no DNA. The CDR3 spans 15 residues. Germline assignment: CDR1 SQVTM and CDR2 ANQGSEA. CDR3 sequence reads: CSVEDRQNSNYGYTF.

The gene calls are TRBV20-1 and TRBJ2-2; the TCRdb D gene call, TRBD1, has no DNA to confirm it. The CDR3 has 14 residues. CDR1 and CDR2 from the germline V gene are DFQATT and SNEGSKA (reference sequence). The CDR3 loop is CTGRAAGDTGELFF.

The gene calls are TRBV6-4 and TRBJ2-1; absent DNA, TCRdb's TRBD2 call cannot be checked. The CDR3 sequence is 14 residues long. Germline V CDR1 and CDR2: MRHNA, SNTAGT. The chain's CDR3 is CASSEAGGYNEQFF.

The chain's CDR3 is CASSKARGPGNQPQHF. This rearrangement joins TRBV3-1 to TRBJ1-5; with no DNA, the TCRdb D assignment of TRBD1 cannot be verified. Germline V CDR1 and CDR2: LGHDT, YNNKEL (reference sequence). This CDR3 comprises 16 residues. Variable domain in full (rest from reference TRBV3-1 and TRBJ1-5): DTAVSQTPKYLVTQMGNDKSIKCEQNLGHDTMYWYKQDSKKFLKIMFSYNNKELIINETVPNRFSPKSPDKAHLNLHINSLELGDSAVYFCASSKARGPGNQPQHFGDGTRLSIL.

V is TRBV6-1 and J is TRBJ1-3. CDR1 and CDR2 from the germline V gene are MNHNS and SASEGT. The CDR3 has 15 residues. CDR3 protein: CASRSGQMIGNTIYF.

This rearrangement joins TRBV19 to TRBJ1-6; TCRdb calls TRBD1, which cannot be checked without DNA. The CDR3 is made up of 16 amino acids. Per the germline V gene, CDR1 is LNHDA and CDR2 is SQIVND (reference sequence). This CDR3 reads CASSISWTGPNSPLHF.

This chain joins TRBV6-2 or TRBV6-3 and TRBJ2-1; TCRdb's D call of TRBD1 is untestable without DNA. The CDR3 consists of 14 residues. Germline V CDR1 and CDR2: MNHEY, SVGEGT. Here the CDR3 reads CASRMTGNNNEQFF.

The chain uses TRBV12-3 or TRBV12-4 and TRBJ2-1. The CDR3 covers 14 residues. CDR3 amino acids: CASRQTSSHNEQFF.

This sequence joins TRBV13 and TRBJ1-2; TCRdb's D gene call, TRBD1, goes unchecked for lack of DNA. The CDR3 consists of 16 residues. Germline V CDR1 and CDR2: PRHDT, FYEKMQ (reference sequence). CDR3: CASTSTKWQGSHGYTF.

The rearrangement joins TRBV6-5 to TRBJ2-3; the D call from TCRdb, TRBD1, cannot be confirmed without DNA. From germline, CDR1 is MNHEY and CDR2 SVGAGI. This CDR3 has 15 amino acids. The CDR3 sequence is CASSSLGTTTDTQYF.

The chain recombines TRBV7-2 with TRBJ1-1. The CDR3 runs to 13 residues. Looked up from germline, CDR1 is SGHTA and CDR2 is FQGNSA. CDR3 sequence reads: CASSLVVNTEAFF.

The chain is built from TRBV12-3 or TRBV12-4 and TRBJ1-5; lacking DNA, the TRBD1 call made by TCRdb goes unchecked. The CDR3 has 14 residues. CDR3 region: CASSLGRDNQPQHF.

The J gene is TRBJ1-5, the V gene TRBV7-2. The CDR3 spans 14 residues. Germline V gene lookup returns CDR1 SGHTA and CDR2 FQGNSA. The CDR3 sequence: CASSLDGGGKPQHF. The full variable domain, rest sourced from reference TRBV7-2 and TRBJ1-5, is GAGVSQSPSNKVTEKGKDVELRCDPISGHTALYWYRQSLGQGLEFLIYFQGNSAPDKSGLPSDRFSAERTGGSVSTLTIQRTQQEDSAVYLCASSLDGGGKPQHFGDGTRLSIL.

The chain has TRBV20-1 and TRBJ1-2. This CDR3 is built from 14 residues. CDR1 and CDR2 (germline): DFQATT, SNEGSKA (reference sequence). CDR3 loop: CKYLDGRTNYGYTF.

The chain uses TRBV5-1 and TRBJ2-3. This CDR3 region has 15 residues. CDR1 is SGHRS and CDR2 is YFSETQ in the germline V gene. Here the CDR3 reads CASSFWDHGTDTQYF.

This chain uses TRBV20-1 with TRBJ2-7; TCRdb's assignment of TRBD1 cannot be checked, as there is no DNA. The CDR3 runs to 18 residues. Germline V lookup: CDR1 DFQATT, CDR2 SNEGSKA (reference sequence). CDR3 sequence: CSARGDNLGTSLSYEQYF.

The chain links TRBV6-5 to TRBJ1-5; TCRdb's D call of TRBD1 is untestable without DNA. Per the germline V gene, CDR1 is MNHEY and CDR2 is SVGAGI. The CDR3 covers 17 residues. CDR3 residues: CASSSTGYGSGNQPQHF.

The chain has TRBV5-1 and TRBJ2-1; the TCRdb D gene call, TRBD2, has no DNA to confirm it. The CDR3 spans 13 residues. CDR1 is SGHRS and CDR2 is YFSETQ in the germline V gene. This chain's CDR3 is CASRYGGKNEQFF. Full variable domain (remainder filled in from reference TRBV5-1 and TRBJ2-1): KAGVTQTPRYLIKTRGQQVTLSCSPISGHRSVSWYQQTPGQGLQFLFEYFSETQRNKGNFPGRFSGRQFSNSRSEMNVSTLELGDSALYLCASRYGGKNEQFFGPGTRLTVL.

The chain recombines TRBV29-1 with TRBJ2-7; TCRdb selects TRBD1, and the lack of DNA leaves this call unchecked. The CDR3 contains 13 residues. In germline, CDR1 is SQVTM, CDR2 ANQGSEA. CDR3: CSVAPGQPYEQYF.

CDR3: CASSLVSPGVDGNTIYF. The rearrangement uses TRBV7-2 and TRBJ1-3; TCRdb designates TRBD1, a call that cannot be tested without DNA. The CDR3 length is 17 residues. Germline V lookup: CDR1 SGHTA, CDR2 FQGNSA.

V is TRBV27 and J is TRBJ1-1; the TRBD1 assignment by TCRdb is unverifiable without DNA. The CDR3 is made up of 17 amino acids. Germline lookup yields CDR1 MNHEY and CDR2 SMNVEV (reference sequence). CDR3 in amino acids: CASSFYGQGAGNTEAFF.

V and J are TRBV4-2 and TRBJ1-5; TCRdb names TRBD1, which stays unverified in the absence of DNA. CDR1 and CDR2 from the germline V gene are LGHNA and YNFKEQ. The CDR3 loop spans 14 amino acids. The CDR3 sequence: CASSQERGQQPQHF.

J is TRBJ2-1 and V is TRBV12-3 or TRBV12-4; absent DNA, TCRdb's TRBD2 call cannot be checked. The CDR3 runs to 14 residues. The CDR3 protein is CASRRGGEGGEQFF.

V and J are TRBV25-1 and TRBJ1-3; TCRdb's D call of TRBD1 is untestable without DNA. The germline gives CDR1 MGHDK, CDR2 SYGVNS. The CDR3 has 15 amino acids. The CDR3 here is CASSGTGGEGNTIYF.

The rearrangement uses TRBV5-1 and TRBJ2-7; the TRBD2 assignment by TCRdb is unverifiable without DNA. This CDR3 is 14 amino acids long. Looked up from germline, CDR1 is SGHRS and CDR2 is YFSETQ. CDR3 region: CASSGSGGTYEQYF.